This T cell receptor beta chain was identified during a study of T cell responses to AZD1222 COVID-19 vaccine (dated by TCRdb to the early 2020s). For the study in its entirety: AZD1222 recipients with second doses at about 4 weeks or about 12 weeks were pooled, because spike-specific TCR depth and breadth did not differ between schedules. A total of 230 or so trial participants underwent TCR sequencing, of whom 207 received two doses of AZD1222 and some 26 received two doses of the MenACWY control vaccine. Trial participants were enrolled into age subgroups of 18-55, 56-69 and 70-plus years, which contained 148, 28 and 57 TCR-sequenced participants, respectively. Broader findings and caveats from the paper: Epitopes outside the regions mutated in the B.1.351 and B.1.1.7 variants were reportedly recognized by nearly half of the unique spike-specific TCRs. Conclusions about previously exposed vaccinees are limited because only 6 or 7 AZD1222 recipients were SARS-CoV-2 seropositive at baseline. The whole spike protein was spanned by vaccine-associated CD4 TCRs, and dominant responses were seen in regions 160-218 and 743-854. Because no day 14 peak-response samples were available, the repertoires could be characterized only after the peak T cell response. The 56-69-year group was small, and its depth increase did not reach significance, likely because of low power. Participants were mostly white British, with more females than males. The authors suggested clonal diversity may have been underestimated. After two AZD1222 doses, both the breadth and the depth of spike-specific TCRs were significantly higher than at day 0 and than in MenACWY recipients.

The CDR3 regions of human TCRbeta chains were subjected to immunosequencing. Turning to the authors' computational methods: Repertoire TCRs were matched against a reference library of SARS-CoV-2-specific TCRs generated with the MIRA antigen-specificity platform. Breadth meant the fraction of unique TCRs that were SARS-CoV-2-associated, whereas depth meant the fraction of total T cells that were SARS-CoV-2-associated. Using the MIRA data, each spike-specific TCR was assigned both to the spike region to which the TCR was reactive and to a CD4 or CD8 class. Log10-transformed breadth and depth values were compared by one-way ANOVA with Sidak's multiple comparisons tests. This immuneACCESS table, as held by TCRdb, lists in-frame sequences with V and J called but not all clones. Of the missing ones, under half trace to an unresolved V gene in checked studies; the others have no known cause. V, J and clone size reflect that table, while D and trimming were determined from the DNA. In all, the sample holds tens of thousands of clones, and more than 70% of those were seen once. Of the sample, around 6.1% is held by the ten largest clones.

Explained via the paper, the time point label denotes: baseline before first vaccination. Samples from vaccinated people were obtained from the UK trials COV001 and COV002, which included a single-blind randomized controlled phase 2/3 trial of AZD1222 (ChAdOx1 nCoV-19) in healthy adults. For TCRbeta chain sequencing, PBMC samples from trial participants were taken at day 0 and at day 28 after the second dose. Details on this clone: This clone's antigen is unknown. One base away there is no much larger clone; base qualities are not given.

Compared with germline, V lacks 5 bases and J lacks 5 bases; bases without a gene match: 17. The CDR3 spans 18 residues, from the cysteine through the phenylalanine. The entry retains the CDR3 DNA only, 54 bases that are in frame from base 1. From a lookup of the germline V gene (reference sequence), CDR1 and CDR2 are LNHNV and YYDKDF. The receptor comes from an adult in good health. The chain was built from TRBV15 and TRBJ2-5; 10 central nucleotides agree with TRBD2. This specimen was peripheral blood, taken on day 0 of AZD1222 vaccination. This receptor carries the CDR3 CATSWGPERGGPGETQYF. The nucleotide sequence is TGTGCCACCAGCTGGGGGCCCGAGCGGGGGGGGCCAGGTGAGACCCAGTACTTC.